Given below is one T cell receptor (beta chain) in context. The germline V and J ends were trimmed by 5 bases and 6 bases, with 20 bases remaining between them. From germline, CDR1 is MDHEN and CDR2 SYDVKM. This CDR3 spans 15 amino acids. The sample comes from a study of blood T cell repertoires in COVID-19. Study at large: Both acute and convalescent COVID-19 samples were obtained from the United States, Italy and Spain.

Method: immunoSEQ multiplex PCR; TCRdb's copy keeps in-frame clones and lacks some. Among 110,000 or so clones listed, around 79% were seen once. The rearrangement uses TRBV28 and TRBJ2-7; weak D call: TRBD1 (6 bases). The clonotype was recovered from a man between 45 and 60 years old with acute or convalescent COVID-19. The sequenced material came from peripheral blood. The CDR3 is CASSPTGTFFSEQYF. As DNA, the CDR3 is TGTGCCAGCAGTCCTACCGGGACATTCTTCTCCGAGCAGTACTTC.